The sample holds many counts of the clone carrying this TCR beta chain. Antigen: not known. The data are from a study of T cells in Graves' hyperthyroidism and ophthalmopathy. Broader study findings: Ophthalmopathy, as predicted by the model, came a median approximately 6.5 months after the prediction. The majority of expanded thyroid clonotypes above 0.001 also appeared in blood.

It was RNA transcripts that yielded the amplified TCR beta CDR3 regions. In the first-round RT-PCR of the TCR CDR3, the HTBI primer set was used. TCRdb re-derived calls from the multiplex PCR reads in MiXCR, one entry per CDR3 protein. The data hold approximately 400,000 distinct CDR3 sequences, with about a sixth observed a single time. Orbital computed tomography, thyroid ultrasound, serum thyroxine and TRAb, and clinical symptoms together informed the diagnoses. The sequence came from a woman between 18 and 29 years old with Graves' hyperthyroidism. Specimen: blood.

CDR3 region: CAIRAGGETQYF. CDR3 in DNA: TGTGCCATCAGGGCAGGGGGAGAGACCCAGTACTTC. The chain combines TRBV10-3 with TRBJ2-5, with TRBD1 identical over 7 bases. The V gene's germline CDR1 is ENHRY and CDR2 SYGVKD. CDR3 length: 12 residues. V lost 6 bases and J lost 4; bases outside the gene matches: 2.